The 25 T cell receptor beta chains below were found in one sample sequenced in a study of neoadjuvant nivolumab and ipilimumab in lung cancer. The assay was immunoSEQ multiplex PCR, and TCRdb's table has in-frame clones only and misses some. The sample holds more than 40,000 clones, 75% to 90% seen once. Sequenced material: blood, taken before neoadjuvant nivolumab, alone or with ipilimumab. These receptors were obtained from an adult with non-small cell lung cancer. Some clones in this sample may be carry-over from other donors' samples.

This chain connects TRBV5-8 to TRBJ2-1; 10 positions match TRBD2. CDR1 is SGHTS and CDR2 is YDEGEE in the germline V gene. Unmatched junction bases numbered 3, after V lost 4 bases and J lost 2 bases. The CDR3 sequence is 15 residues long. The CDR3 DNA is TGTGCCAGCAGCGGTGGACTAGCGGCCTACAATGAGCAGTTCTTC. Its protein product is CASSGGLAAYNEQFF.

V and J are TRBV7-2 and TRBJ2-2; TRBD2 agrees at 9 bases. Looked up from germline, CDR1 is SGHTA and CDR2 is FQGNSA. This CDR3 has 15 residues. V gave up 5 bases and J gave up 3 bases; unmatched junction bases: 4. This CDR3 is CASSETSGYTGELFF. Here the CDR3 DNA reads TGTGCCAGCAGCGAGACTAGCGGATACACCGGGGAGCTGTTTTTT.

The gene calls are TRBV5-6 and TRBJ2-7, with TRBD2 as a possible D gene (6 bases). The CDR3 loop spans 12 amino acids. Trimming took 2 bases from V and 5 from J, leaving 8 bases between them. The germline gives CDR1 SGHDT, CDR2 YYEEEE. CDR3: CASSFRGNEQYF. In DNA form, the CDR3 reads TGTGCCAGCAGCTTTCGGGGGAACGAGCAGTACTTC.

This chain connects TRBV7-9 to TRBJ1-4, with 11 bases lining up with TRBD1. Germline V CDR1 and CDR2: SEHNR, FQNEAQ (reference sequence). CDR3 length equals 15 residues. The V and J ends lost 4 bases and 5 bases, in that order; junction bases with no gene match: 3. Here the CDR3 DNA reads TGTGCCAGCAGCTCAGGACAGGGGGCAAATGAAAAACTGTTTTTT. It encodes CASSSGQGANEKLFF.

The chain combines TRBV18 with TRBJ1-1; D unclear. The V end was cut by 3 bases, the J end by 4 bases, with 6 bases between. CDR1 and CDR2 from the germline V gene are KGHSH and LQKENI. This CDR3 is built from 12 residues. The CDR3: CASSPVSTEAFF. The CDR3 region has the DNA TGTGCCAGCTCACCGGTTAGCACTGAAGCTTTCTTT.

The chain carries TRBV5-4 and TRBJ2-7, with unresolved D. V lost 3 bases, J lost 3 bases, and 13 bases lay in between. The V gene's germline CDR1 is SGHNT and CDR2 YYREEE (reference sequence). This CDR3 has 14 amino acids. Here the CDR3 DNA reads TGTGCCAGCAGCTCGGACCTAGGCGGCTACGAGCAGTACTTC. Protein sequence: CASSSDLGGYEQYF.

The chain uses TRBV29-1 and TRBJ1-2; D uncertain. The V end lost 6 bases, the J end lost 3 bases, and 11 bases lay between the germline ends. Germline lookup yields CDR1 SQVTM and CDR2 ANQGSEA. The CDR3 consists of 12 residues. The chain's CDR3 is CSVTSQDYGYTF. CDR3 in DNA: TGCAGCGTGACGAGTCAAGACTATGGCTACACCTTC.

The chain carries TRBV29-1 and TRBJ1-1; 9 bases are shared with TRBD1. The CDR3 length is 13 residues. Germline V lookup: CDR1 SQVTM, CDR2 ANQGSEA. With V trimmed by 6 bases and J by 2 bases, 4 bases remained unmatched. The CDR3 sequence is CSVGQGGNTEAFF. CDR3 bases: TGCAGCGTGGGACAGGGTGGAAACACTGAAGCTTTCTTT.

The V and J genes are TRBV6-1 and TRBJ1-3; perhaps TRBD1 as D (5 bases). This CDR3 comprises 14 residues. Per the germline V gene, CDR1 is MNHNS and CDR2 is SASEGT. The V end was cut by 2 bases, the J end by 0 bases, with 5 bases between. The CDR3 loop reads CASSERGSGNTIYF. The CDR3 bases are TGTGCCAGCAGTGAAAGGGGCTCTGGAAACACCATATATTTT.

V gene TRBV5-1 combines with J gene TRBJ2-1; D is uncertain. Germline assignment: CDR1 SGHRS and CDR2 YFSETQ. The CDR3 runs 11 residues. V was shortened by 4 bases and J by 9 bases, with 8 bases between the two germline ends. Here the CDR3 reads CASSGVGEQFF. The CDR3 DNA is TGCGCCAGCAGCGGGGTAGGTGAGCAGTTCTTC.

The chain is built from TRBV11-3 and TRBJ1-3; 10 nucleotides line up with TRBD1. V lost 5 bases and J lost 2; bases outside the gene matches: 3. The CDR3 consists of 15 residues. Germline loops: CDR1 SGHNT, CDR2 YENEEA. The CDR3 here is CASSPGTGAGNTIYF. In nucleotides, the CDR3 is TGTGCCAGCAGCCCAGGGACAGGGGCTGGAAACACCATATATTTT. The full variable domain, with the rest looked up from reference TRBV11-3 and TRBJ1-3, is EAGVVQSPRYKIIEKKQPVAFWCNPISGHNTLYWYLQNLGQGPELLIRYENEEAVDDSQLPKDRFSAERLKGVDSTLKIQPAELGDSAVYLCASSPGTGAGNTIYFGEGSWLTVV.

V and J are TRBV7-6 and TRBJ2-7, with TRBD1 as a possible D gene (5 bases). V was cut by 7 bases and J by 1 base, with 17 bases left in between. This CDR3 is 15 amino acids long. In germline, CDR1 is SGHVS, CDR2 FNYEAQ. CDR3 loop: CASTPLDSSSYEQYF. CDR3 nucleotides: TGTGCCAGCACCCCCCTCGACAGTTCTTCCTACGAGCAGTACTTC.

CDR3 in DNA: TGCGCCAGCAGCTTGTTTGCTAAAGGACTAGCGGACAATCGGCAGTTCTTC. This sequence encodes CASSLFAKGLADNRQFF. J is TRBJ2-1 and V is TRBV5-1, with 10 nucleotides matching TRBD2. Germline values: CDR1 SGHRS, CDR2 YFSETQ. J was trimmed by 12 bases and V by 1 base; bases with no gene match: 16. There are 17 residues in the CDR3.

The chain carries TRBV19 and TRBJ2-1; 14 positions agree with TRBD2. Germline CDR1 is LNHDA and CDR2 is SQIVND (reference sequence). J lost 9 bases, V lost 6 bases, and 10 bases had no gene match. The CDR3 is made up of 16 amino acids. CDR3 sequence: CASRKPGLAGAGEQFF. CDR3 nucleotides: TGTGCCAGTAGAAAACCGGGACTAGCGGGAGCTGGTGAGCAGTTCTTC.

The chain couples TRBV5-1 to TRBJ2-3; D may correspond to TRBD1 or TRBD2 (5 bases each). Between the trimmed V and J ends, which lost 5 bases and 6 bases, there was a span of 13 bases. The CDR3 sequence is 13 residues long. CDR1 and CDR2 from the germline V gene are SGHRS and YFSETQ. CDR3 DNA: TGCGCCAGCAGTGGGACGTTCTCTGATACGCAGTATTTT. This sequence encodes CASSGTFSDTQYF.

V gene TRBV5-5 combines with J gene TRBJ1-1; TRBD1 matches 7 bases. CDR1 is SGHKS and CDR2 is YYEKEE in the germline V gene (reference sequence). Trimming took 4 bases from V and 5 from J; bases not matched to a gene: 8. The CDR3 has 14 residues. CDR3 in amino acids: CASSRNPGGTEAFF. CDR3 coding DNA: TGTGCCAGCAGCCGCAATCCAGGGGGGACTGAAGCTTTCTTT.

This chain joins TRBV7-3 and TRBJ2-7, with TRBD2 identical over 12 bases. This CDR3 has 16 residues. The germline CDR1 and CDR2 sequences are SGHTA and FQGTGA. V lost 4 bases and J lost 1; bases outside the gene matches: 5. CDR3 residues: CASSSMTSGSSYEQYF. The CDR3 nucleotides read TGTGCCAGCAGCTCAATGACTAGCGGGAGTTCCTACGAGCAGTACTTC. Complete variable domain (other parts from reference TRBV7-3 and TRBJ2-7): GAGVSQTPSNKVTEKGKYVELRCDPISGHTALYWYRQSLGQGPEFLIYFQGTGAADDSGLPNDRFFAVRPEGSVSTLKIQRTERGDSAVYLCASSSMTSGSSYEQYFGPGTRLTVT.

The chain uses TRBV15 and TRBJ2-3; tentative D call: TRBD2 (6 bases). Deletions cut 1 base from V and 2 bases from J, with 10 bases between. CDR1 is LNHNV and CDR2 is YYDKDF in the germline V gene (reference sequence). The CDR3 is made up of 15 amino acids. CDR3: CATSRAAGPTDTQYF. As DNA, the CDR3 is TGTGCCACCAGCAGAGCAGCGGGCCCCACAGATACGCAGTATTTT. Full variable domain (rest looked up from reference TRBV15 and TRBJ2-3): DAMVIQNPRYQVTQFGKPVTLSCSQTLNHNVMYWYQQKSSQAPKLLFHYYDKDFNNEADTPDNFQSRRPNTSFCFLDIRSPGLGDTAMYLCATSRAAGPTDTQYFGPGTRLTVL.

A single count supports this clone. The V and J genes are TRBV30 and TRBJ2-6; no definite D call. V lost 1 base to trimming and J lost 4 bases, with 8 bases between them. Germline CDR1 reads GTSNPN; CDR2 reads SVGIG (reference sequence). The CDR3 consists of 14 residues. CDR3: CAWSARRGANVLTF. The CDR3 DNA reads TGTGCCTGGAGTGCGCGGCGGGGGGCCAACGTCCTGACTTTC.

The V gene is TRBV6-1, the J gene TRBJ1-2; D uncertain. CDR1 and CDR2 (germline): MNHNS, SASEGT. The V gene lost 3 bases and the J gene lost 0 bases, with 20 bases spanning the gap. CDR3 length equals 18 residues. The chain's CDR3 is CASSERFGPATTNYGYTF. DNA of the CDR3: TGTGCCAGCAGTGAGAGGTTTGGACCGGCAACGACTAACTATGGCTACACCTTC.

This chain uses TRBV7-3 with TRBJ2-2; the D gene is possibly TRBD1 (8 bases). V lost 3 bases and J lost 4, with 12 bases in between. Germline CDR1 reads SGHTA; CDR2 reads FQGTGA. This CDR3 has 15 residues. The CDR3 here is CASSLDREGTGELFF. The CDR3 DNA reads as TGTGCCAGCAGCTTGGACAGGGAGGGCACCGGGGAGCTGTTTTTT.

J is TRBJ2-3 and V is TRBV5-1, with D possibly being TRBD1 (6 bases). The CDR3 consists of 13 residues. Germline V CDR1 and CDR2: SGHRS, YFSETQ. V gave up 4 bases and J gave up 4 bases, with 10 bases separating them. CDR3 sequence: CASSRPGADTQYF. Written as DNA, the CDR3 is TGCGCCAGCAGCAGGCCAGGGGCAGATACGCAGTATTTT.

V usage is TRBV5-1 and J usage is TRBJ2-3; D possibly corresponds to TRBD1 (5 bases). The germline V gene encodes CDR1 SGHRS and CDR2 YFSETQ. The CDR3 is made up of 14 amino acids. V was cut by 4 bases and J by 2 bases, with 11 bases left in between. The CDR3 loop reads CASSPGWNTDTQYF. DNA for the CDR3: TGCGCCAGCAGCCCAGGGTGGAACACAGATACGCAGTATTTT.

This clone appeared once. The V gene is TRBV4-1, the J gene TRBJ1-1; D possibly corresponds to TRBD1 (5 bases). The CDR3 extends over 15 amino acids. V lost 3 bases to trimming and J lost 1 base, with 12 bases between them. Germline CDR1 and CDR2: MGHRA and YSYEKL. Written as DNA, the CDR3 is TGCGCCAGCAGCCATGCTCAGGGACGGAACACTGAAGCTTTCTTT. Residues: CASSHAQGRNTEAFF.

The chain carries TRBV7-2 and TRBJ1-1; D ambiguous. The CDR3 length is 14 residues. Germline CDR1 and CDR2: SGHTA and FQGNSA. Trimming shortened V by 5 bases and J by 2 bases, and 12 bases separated the two germline ends. CDR3 bases: TGTGCCAGCAGCCCACGGGGTGATAACACTGAAGCTTTCTTT. This codes for CASSPRGDNTEAFF.